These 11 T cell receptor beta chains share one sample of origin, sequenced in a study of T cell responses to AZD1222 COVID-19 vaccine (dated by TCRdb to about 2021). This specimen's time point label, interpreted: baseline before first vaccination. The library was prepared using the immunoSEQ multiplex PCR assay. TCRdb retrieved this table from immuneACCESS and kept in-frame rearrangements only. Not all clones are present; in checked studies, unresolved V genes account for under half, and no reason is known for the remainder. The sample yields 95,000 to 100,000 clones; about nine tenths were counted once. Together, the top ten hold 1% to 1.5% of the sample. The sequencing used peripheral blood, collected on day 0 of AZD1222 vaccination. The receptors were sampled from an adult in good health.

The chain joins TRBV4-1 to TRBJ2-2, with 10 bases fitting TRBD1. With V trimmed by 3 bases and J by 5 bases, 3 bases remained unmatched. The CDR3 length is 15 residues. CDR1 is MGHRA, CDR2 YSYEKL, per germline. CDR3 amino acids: CASSHMDRGTGELFF. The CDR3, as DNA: TGCGCCAGCAGCCATATGGACAGGGGGACCGGGGAGCTGTTTTTT.

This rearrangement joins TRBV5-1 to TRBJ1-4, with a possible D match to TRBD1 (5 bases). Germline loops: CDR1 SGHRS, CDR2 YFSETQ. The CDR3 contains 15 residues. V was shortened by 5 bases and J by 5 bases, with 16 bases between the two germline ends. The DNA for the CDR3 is TGCGCCAGCAGTCCCCCAGGGCAGGAGAATGAAAAACTGTTTTTT. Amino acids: CASSPPGQENEKLFF. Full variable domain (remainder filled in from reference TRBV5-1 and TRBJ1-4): KAGVTQTPRYLIKTRGQQVTLSCSPISGHRSVSWYQQTPGQGLQFLFEYFSETQRNKGNFPGRFSGRQFSNSRSEMNVSTLELGDSALYLCASSPPGQENEKLFFGSGTQLSVL.

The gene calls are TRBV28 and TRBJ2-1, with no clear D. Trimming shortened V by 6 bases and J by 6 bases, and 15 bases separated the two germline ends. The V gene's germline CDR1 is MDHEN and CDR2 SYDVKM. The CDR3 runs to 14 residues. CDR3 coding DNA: TGTGCCAGCAGCCGCGGTCCCTCGGGCAATGAGCAGTTCTTC. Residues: CASSRGPSGNEQFF.

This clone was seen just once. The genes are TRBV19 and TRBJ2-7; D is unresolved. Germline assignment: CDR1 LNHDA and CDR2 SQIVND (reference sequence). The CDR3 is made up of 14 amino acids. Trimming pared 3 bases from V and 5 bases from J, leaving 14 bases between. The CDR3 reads CASSMPARRNEQYF. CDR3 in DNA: TGTGCCAGTAGTATGCCGGCTAGGCGAAACGAGCAGTACTTC.

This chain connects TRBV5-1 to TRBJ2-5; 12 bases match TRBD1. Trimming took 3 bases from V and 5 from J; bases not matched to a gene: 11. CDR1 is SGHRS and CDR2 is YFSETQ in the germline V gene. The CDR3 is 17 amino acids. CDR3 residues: CASSSTVGQGAGETQYF. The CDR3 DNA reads TGCGCCAGCAGCTCTACCGTGGGACAGGGGGCAGGTGAGACCCAGTACTTC. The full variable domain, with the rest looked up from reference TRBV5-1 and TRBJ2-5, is KAGVTQTPRYLIKTRGQQVTLSCSPISGHRSVSWYQQTPGQGLQFLFEYFSETQRNKGNFPGRFSGRQFSNSRSEMNVSTLELGDSALYLCASSSTVGQGAGETQYFGPGTRLLVL.

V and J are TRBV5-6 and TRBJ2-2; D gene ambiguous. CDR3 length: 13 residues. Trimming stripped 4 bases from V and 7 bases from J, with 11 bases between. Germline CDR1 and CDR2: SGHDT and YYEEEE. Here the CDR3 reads CASSVRGHGELFF. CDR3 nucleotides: TGTGCCAGCAGCGTACGTGGGCACGGGGAGCTGTTTTTT.

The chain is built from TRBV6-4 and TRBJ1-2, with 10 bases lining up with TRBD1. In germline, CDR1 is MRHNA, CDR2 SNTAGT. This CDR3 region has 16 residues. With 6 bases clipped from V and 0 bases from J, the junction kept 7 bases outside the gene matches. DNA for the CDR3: TGTGCCAGCAGGGCAGACAGGGGGCCTTCTAACTATGGCTACACCTTC. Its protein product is CASRADRGPSNYGYTF.

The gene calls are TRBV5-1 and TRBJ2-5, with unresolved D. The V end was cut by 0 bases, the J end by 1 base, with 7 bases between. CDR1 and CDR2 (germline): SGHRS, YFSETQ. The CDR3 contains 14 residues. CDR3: CASSLAVGQETQYF. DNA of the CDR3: TGCGCCAGCAGCTTGGCGGTCGGCCAAGAGACCCAGTACTTC.

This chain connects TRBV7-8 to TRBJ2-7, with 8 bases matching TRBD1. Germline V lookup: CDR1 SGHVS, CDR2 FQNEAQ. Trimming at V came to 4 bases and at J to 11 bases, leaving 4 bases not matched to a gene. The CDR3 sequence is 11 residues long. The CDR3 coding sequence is TGTGCCAGCAGCTCAGGACAGGGCGAGTACTTC. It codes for CASSSGQGEYF.

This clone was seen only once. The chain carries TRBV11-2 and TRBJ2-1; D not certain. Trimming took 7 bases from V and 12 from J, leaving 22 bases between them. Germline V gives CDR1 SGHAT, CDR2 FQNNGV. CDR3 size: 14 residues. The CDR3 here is CASTPWTVGPGQFF. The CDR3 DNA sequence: TGTGCCAGCACCCCTTGGACGGTCGGACCAGGGCAGTTCTTC.

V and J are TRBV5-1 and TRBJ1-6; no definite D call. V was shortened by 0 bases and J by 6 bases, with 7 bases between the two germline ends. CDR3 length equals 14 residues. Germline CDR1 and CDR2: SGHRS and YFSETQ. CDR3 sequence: CASSLDGLNSPLHF. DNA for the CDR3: TGCGCCAGCAGCTTGGATGGTCTTAATTCACCCCTCCACTTT.